Listed here is a single T cell receptor beta chain. Its cognate antigen has yet to be identified. Per-nucleotide qualities are absent, and no much larger clonotype sits a single base away. The germline V gene supplies CDR1 SGHDT and CDR2 YYEEEE. After removal of 0 bases from V and 2 bases from J, the junction retains 5 bases not matched to a gene. Including the terminal cysteine and phenylalanine, the CDR3 comprises 15 residues. Only the CDR3 portion is preserved as DNA: 45 bases, with reading frame beginning at the first base. The library was built by means of PCR. These reads were obtained on an Illumina HiSeq 2500. Molecular barcoding was employed in the preparation of TCR libraries, with unique molecular identifiers being used to normalize TCRbeta repertoire quantification. TCRdb reworked the public reads: Q25 trimming with fastp, MiXCR clone assembly, productive beta chains retained. Each record represents a unique CDR3 protein, reported with the most common genes and DNA among its rows. The table for this sample lists 350,000 to 500,000 distinct CDR3 sequences; 43% of them were counted only once. The ten largest account for about 30% of the sample.

These data originate in a study of T-cell reconstitution after alpha-beta-depleted transplantation in children (TCRdb year 2016). Concerning the study at large: Using TCR repertoire profiling, the study quantitatively followed how T-cell immune reconstitution unfolded in children after TCRalphabeta/CD19-depleted allogeneic hematopoietic cell transplantation.

Read against the paper, the sample's treatment or condition label means: allogeneic hematopoietic cell transplantation with graft depleted of TCRalphabeta T cells and CD19 B cells. Transplant recipients were children who received TCRalphabeta/CD19-depleted allogeneic hematopoietic cell grafts. General findings and caveats noted by the study authors: The apparently early recovery of alphabetaT-cell counts about two months after transplant reportedly depended on only several hundred rapidly expanded clones that came from non-depleted graft cells. Hyperexpanded clone frequencies declined over subsequent months; after one year, T-cell counts and TCRbeta diversity were mostly attributed to newly produced T cells. The high TCRbeta diversity at day 60 in some patients was ascribed to recipient T cells and intrathymic progenitors that had survived conditioning.

The chain uses TRBV5-6 and TRBJ2-7, with 7 junctional bases fitting TRBD1. The clonotype originates from a girl aged 2 to 9 with aplastic anemia, due to receive a stem cell transplant. The source was PBMCs, collected before TCRalphabeta/CD19-depleted stem cell transplant. The DNA sequence reads TGTGCCAGCAGCTTGGGCCAGGGGGTCCCCTACGAGCAGTACTTC. This is translated as CASSLGQGVPYEQYF.